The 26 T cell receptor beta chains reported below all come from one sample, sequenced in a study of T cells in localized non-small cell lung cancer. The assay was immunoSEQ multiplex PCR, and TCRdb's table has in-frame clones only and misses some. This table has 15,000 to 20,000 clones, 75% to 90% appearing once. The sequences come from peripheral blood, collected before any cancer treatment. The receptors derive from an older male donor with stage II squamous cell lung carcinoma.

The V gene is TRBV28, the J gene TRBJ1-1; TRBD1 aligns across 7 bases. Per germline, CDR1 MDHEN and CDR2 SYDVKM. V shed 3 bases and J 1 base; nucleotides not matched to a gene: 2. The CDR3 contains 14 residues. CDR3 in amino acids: CASSFRTGNTEAFF. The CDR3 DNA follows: TGTGCCAGCAGTTTTAGGACAGGGAACACTGAAGCTTTCTTT.

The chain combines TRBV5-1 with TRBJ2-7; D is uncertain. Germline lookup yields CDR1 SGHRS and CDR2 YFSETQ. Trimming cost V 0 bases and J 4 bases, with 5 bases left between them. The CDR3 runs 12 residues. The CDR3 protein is CASSLDGYEQYF. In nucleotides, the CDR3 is TGCGCCAGCAGCTTGGACGGTTACGAGCAGTACTTC.

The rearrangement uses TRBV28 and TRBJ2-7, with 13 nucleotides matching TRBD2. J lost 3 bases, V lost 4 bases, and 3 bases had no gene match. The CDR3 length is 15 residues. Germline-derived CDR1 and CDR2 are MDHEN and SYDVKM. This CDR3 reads CASSSGTSGVYEQYF. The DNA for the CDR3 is TGTGCCAGCAGTTCCGGGACTAGCGGGGTCTACGAGCAGTACTTC.

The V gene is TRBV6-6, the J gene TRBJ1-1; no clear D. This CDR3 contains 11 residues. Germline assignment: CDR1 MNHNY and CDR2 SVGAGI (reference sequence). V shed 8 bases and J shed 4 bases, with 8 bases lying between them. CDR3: CASAGVTEAFF. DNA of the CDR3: TGTGCCAGCGCAGGAGTCACTGAAGCTTTCTTT.

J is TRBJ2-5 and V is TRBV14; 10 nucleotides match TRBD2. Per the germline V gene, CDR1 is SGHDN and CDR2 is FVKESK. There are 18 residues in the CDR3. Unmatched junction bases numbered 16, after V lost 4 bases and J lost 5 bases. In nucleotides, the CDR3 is TGTGCCAGCAGCCCCTGGGGCGTTCTAGCGGGAGTTGGGGAGACCCAGTACTTC. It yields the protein CASSPWGVLAGVGETQYF.

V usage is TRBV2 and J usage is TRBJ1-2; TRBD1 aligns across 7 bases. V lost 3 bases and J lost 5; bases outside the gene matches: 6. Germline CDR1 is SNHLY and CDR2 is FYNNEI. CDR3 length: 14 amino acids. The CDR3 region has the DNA TGTGCCAGCAGTGAGGGGACAGTGTTTTATGGCTACACCTTC. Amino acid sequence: CASSEGTVFYGYTF.

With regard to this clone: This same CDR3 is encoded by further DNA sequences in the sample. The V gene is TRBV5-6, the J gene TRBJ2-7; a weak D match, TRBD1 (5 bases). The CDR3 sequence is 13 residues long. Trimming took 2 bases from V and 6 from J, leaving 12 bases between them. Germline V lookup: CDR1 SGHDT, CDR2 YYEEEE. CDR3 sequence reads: CASSLKQAFEQYF. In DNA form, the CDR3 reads TGTGCCAGCAGCTTAAAACAGGCCTTCGAGCAGTACTTC.

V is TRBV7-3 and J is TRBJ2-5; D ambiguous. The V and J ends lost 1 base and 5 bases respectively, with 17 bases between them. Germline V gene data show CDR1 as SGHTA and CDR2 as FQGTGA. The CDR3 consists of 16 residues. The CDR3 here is CASSLRSGTPRETQYF. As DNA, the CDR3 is TGTGCCAGCAGCTTAAGATCCGGAACTCCCCGGGAGACCCAGTACTTC. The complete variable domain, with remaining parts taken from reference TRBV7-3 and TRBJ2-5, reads GAGVSQTPSNKVTEKGKYVELRCDPISGHTALYWYRQSLGQGPEFLIYFQGTGAADDSGLPNDRFFAVRPEGSVSTLKIQRTERGDSAVYLCASSLRSGTPRETQYFGPGTRLLVL.

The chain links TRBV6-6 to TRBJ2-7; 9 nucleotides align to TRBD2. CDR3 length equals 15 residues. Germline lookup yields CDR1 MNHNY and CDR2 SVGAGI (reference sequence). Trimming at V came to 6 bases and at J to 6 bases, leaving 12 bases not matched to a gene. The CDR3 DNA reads TGTGCCAGCAGCCCCCTTAGCGGGAGTCGGACCGAGCAGTACTTC. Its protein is CASSPLSGSRTEQYF.

CDR3 protein: CASSRTIDTQYF. The CDR3 DNA is TGTGCCAGCAGCCGGACAATAGATACGCAGTATTTT. This rearrangement joins TRBV7-2 to TRBJ2-3; the D gene is possibly TRBD1 (5 bases). Between the trimmed V and J ends, which lost 5 bases and 5 bases, there was a span of 8 bases. Germline CDR1 is SGHTA and CDR2 is FQGNSA. This CDR3 region has 12 residues.

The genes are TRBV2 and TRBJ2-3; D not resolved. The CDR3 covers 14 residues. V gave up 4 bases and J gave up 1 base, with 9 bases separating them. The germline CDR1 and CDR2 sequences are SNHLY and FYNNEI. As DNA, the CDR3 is TGTGCCAGCAGTGTGTCCACTCGCACAGATACGCAGTATTTT. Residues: CASSVSTRTDTQYF.

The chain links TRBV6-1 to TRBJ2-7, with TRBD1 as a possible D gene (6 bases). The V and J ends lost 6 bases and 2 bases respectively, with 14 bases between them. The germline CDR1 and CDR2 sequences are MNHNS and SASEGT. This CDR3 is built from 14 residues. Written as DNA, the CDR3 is TGTGCCAGCAGCATCGAACAGGGAACCTACGAGCAGTACTTC. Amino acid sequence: CASSIEQGTYEQYF.

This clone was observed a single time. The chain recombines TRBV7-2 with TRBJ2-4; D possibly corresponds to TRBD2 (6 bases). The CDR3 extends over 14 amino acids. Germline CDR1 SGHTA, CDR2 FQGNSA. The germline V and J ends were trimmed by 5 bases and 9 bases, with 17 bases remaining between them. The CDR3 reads CASSTPGVIGIQYF. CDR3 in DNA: TGTGCCAGCAGCACCCCGGGAGTAATAGGCATTCAGTACTTC. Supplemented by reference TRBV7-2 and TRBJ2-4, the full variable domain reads GAGVSQSPSNKVTEKGKDVELRCDPISGHTALYWYRQSLGQGLEFLIYFQGNSAPDKSGLPSDRFSAERTGGSVSTLTIQRTQQEDSAVYLCASSTPGVIGIQYFGAGTRLSVL.

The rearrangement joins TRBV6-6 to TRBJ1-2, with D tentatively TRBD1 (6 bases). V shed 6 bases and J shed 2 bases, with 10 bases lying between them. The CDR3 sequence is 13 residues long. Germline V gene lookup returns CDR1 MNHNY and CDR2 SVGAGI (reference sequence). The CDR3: CASRLGQNYGYTF. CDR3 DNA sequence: TGTGCCAGCAGGCTTGGACAGAACTATGGCTACACCTTC.

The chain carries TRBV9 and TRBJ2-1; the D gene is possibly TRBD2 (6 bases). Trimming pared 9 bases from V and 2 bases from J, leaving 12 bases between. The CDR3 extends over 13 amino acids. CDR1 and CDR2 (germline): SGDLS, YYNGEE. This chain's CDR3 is CATGEAPYNEQFF. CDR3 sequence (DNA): TGTGCCACCGGGGAGGCTCCCTACAATGAGCAGTTCTTC.

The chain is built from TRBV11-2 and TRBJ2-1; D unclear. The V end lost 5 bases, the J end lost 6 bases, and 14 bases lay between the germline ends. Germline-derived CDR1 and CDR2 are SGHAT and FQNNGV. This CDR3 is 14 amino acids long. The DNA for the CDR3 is TGTGCCAGCAGCCCAAGTACCTATAGCAATGAGCAGTTCTTC. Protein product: CASSPSTYSNEQFF. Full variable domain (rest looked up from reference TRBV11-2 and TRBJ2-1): EAGVAQSPRYKIIEKRQSVAFWCNPISGHATLYWYQQILGQGPKLLIQFQNNGVVDDSQLPKDRFSAERLKGVDSTLKIQPAKLEDSAVYLCASSPSTYSNEQFFGPGTRLTVL.

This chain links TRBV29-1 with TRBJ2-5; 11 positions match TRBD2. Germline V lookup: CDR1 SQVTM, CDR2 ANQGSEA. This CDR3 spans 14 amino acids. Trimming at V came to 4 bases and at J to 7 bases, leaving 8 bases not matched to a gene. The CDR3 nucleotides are TGCAGCGTTGGGGGGACTAGCGGTTCCGGGACCCAGTACTTC. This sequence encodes CSVGGTSGSGTQYF.

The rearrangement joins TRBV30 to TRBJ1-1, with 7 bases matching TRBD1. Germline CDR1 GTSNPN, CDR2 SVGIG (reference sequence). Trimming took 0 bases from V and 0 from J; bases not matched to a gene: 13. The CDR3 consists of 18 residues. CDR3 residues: CAWSVRLGRGQVNTEAFF. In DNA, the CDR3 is TGTGCCTGGAGTGTACGCCTGGGTAGGGGGCAGGTGAACACTGAAGCTTTCTTT.

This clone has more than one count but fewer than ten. Here the CDR3 reads CATSRDSGTGDSNQPQHF. Written as DNA, the CDR3 is TGTGCCACCAGCAGAGATTCAGGGACAGGGGATAGCAATCAGCCCCAGCATTTT. The chain employs TRBV15 and TRBJ1-5; 10 bases align to TRBD1. Germline trimming cut 0 bases from V and 0 bases from J; bases unmatched to any gene: 5. Germline assignment: CDR1 LNHNV and CDR2 YYDKDF (reference sequence). The CDR3 runs to 18 residues. Drawing the rest from reference TRBV15 and TRBJ1-5, the complete variable domain is DAMVIQNPRYQVTQFGKPVTLSCSQTLNHNVMYWYQQKSSQAPKLLFHYYDKDFNNEADTPDNFQSRRPNTSFCFLDIRSPGLGDTAMYLCATSRDSGTGDSNQPQHFGDGTRLSIL.

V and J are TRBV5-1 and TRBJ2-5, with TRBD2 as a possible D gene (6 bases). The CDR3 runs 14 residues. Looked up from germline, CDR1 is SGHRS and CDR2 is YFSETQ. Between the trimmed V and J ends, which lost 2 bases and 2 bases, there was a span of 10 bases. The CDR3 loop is CASSLEGRQETQYF. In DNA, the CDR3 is TGCGCCAGCAGCTTAGAGGGGAGGCAAGAGACCCAGTACTTC.

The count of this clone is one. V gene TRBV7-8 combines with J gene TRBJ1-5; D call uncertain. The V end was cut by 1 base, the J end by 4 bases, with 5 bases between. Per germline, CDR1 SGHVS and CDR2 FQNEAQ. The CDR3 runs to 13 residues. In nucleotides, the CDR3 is TGTGCCAGCAGCTTAGGAAGGAATCAGCCCCAGCATTTT. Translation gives CASSLGRNQPQHF.

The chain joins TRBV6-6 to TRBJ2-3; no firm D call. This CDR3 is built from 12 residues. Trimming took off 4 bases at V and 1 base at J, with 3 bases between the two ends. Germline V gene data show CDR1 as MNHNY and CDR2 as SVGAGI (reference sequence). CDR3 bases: TGTGCCAGCAGTTTCCGCACAGATACGCAGTATTTT. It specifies CASSFRTDTQYF.

This CDR3 is CASSLGGPGANVLTF. In DNA, the CDR3 is TGCGCCAGCAGCTTGGGAGGGCCTGGGGCCAACGTCCTGACTTTC. The chain carries TRBV5-1 and TRBJ2-6; D may be TRBD2 (5 bases). The CDR3 covers 15 residues. Germline loops: CDR1 SGHRS, CDR2 YFSETQ. V was clipped by 0 bases and J by 2 bases, with 6 bases between them.

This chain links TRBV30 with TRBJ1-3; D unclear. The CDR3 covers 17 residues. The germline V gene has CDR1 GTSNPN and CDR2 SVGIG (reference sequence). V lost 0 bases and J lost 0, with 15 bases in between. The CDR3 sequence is CAWSVRVGTDSGNTIYF. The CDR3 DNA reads TGTGCCTGGAGTGTAAGGGTCGGAACAGACTCTGGAAACACCATATATTTT.

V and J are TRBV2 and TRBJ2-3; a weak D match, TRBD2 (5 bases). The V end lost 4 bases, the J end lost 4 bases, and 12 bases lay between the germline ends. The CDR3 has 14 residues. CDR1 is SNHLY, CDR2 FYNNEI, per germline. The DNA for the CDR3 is TGTGCCAGCAGTGTGATTCGGGATGCAGATACGCAGTATTTT. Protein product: CASSVIRDADTQYF.

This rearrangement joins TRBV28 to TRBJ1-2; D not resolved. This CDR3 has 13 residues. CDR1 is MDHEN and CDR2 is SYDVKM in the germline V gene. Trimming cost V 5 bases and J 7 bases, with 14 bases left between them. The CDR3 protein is CASSTPIFFGYTF. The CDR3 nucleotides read TGTGCCAGCAGTACCCCCATATTTTTTGGCTACACCTTC.